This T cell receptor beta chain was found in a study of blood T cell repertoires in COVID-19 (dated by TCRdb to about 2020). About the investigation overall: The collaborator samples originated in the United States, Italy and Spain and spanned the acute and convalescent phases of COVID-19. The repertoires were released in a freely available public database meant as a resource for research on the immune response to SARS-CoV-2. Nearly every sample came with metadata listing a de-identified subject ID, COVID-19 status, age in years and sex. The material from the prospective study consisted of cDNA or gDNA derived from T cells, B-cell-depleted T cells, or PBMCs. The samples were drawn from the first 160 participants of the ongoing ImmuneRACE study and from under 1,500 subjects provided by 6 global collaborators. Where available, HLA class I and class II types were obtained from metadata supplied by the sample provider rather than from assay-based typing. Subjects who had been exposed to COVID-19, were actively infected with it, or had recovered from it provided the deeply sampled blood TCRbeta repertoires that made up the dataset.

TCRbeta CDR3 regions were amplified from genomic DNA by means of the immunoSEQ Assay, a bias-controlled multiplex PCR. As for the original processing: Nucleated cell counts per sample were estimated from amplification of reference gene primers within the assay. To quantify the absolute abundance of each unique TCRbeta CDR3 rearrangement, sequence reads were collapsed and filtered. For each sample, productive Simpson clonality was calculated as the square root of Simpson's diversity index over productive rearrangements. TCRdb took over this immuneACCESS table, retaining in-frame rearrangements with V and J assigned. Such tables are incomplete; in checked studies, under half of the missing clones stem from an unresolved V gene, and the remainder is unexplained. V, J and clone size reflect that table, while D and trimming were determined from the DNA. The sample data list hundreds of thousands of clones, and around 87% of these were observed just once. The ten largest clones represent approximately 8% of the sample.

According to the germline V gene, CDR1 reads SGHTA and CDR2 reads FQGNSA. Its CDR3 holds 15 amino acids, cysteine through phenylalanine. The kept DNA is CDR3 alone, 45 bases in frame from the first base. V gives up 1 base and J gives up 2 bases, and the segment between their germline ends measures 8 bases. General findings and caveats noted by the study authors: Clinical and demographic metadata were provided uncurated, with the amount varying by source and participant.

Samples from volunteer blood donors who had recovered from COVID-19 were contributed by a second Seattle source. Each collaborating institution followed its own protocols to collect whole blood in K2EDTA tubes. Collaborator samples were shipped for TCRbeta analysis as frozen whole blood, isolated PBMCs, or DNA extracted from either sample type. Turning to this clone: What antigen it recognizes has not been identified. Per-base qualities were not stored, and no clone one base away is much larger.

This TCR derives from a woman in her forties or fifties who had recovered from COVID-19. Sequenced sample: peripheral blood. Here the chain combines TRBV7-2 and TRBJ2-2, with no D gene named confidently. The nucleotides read TGTGCCAGCAGCTTAGTGACACTTAACACCGGGGAGCTGTTTTTT. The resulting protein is CASSLVTLNTGELFF.